Following are 22 T cell receptor beta chains from one sample sequenced in a study of T cells after posttransplantation cyclophosphamide. The protocol was immunoSEQ multiplex PCR, while the TCRdb copy is restricted to in-frame clones and leaves out a portion. The table shows approximately 40,000 clones, with just under 80% occurring only once. A marrow graft followed busulfan-fludarabine conditioning, with cyclophosphamide on days +3 and +4. The input for sequencing was CD4+ T cells sorted from blood, taken 1903 days after a stem cell transplant with posttransplant cyclophosphamide. Receptors were obtained from a female patient aged 40-50 years who received an allogeneic stem cell transplant from a related donor, was CMV-positive, and had no GVHD. Some T cells may possibly be graft donor cells.

The chain carries TRBV9 and TRBJ2-1; tentative D call: TRBD2 (6 bases). The CDR3 contains 14 residues. Germline values: CDR1 SGDLS, CDR2 YYNGEE. Deletions cut 3 bases from V and 4 bases from J, with 11 bases between. The CDR3 coding sequence is TGTGCCAGCAGCGGCCGGGACTTTTACAATGAGCAGTTCTTC. This codes for CASSGRDFYNEQFF.

The chain carries TRBV27 and TRBJ2-7; 7 bases map to TRBD1. Trimming took 3 bases from V and 3 from J; bases not matched to a gene: 11. Germline-derived CDR1 and CDR2 are MNHEY and SMNVEV (reference sequence). CDR3 length: 16 amino acids. The CDR3 loop is CASSFRAQGYFYEQYF. CDR3 DNA sequence: TGTGCCAGCAGTTTTCGGGCACAGGGGTACTTCTACGAGCAGTACTTC.

The chain has TRBV15 and TRBJ1-4; D is possibly TRBD1 (5 bases). This CDR3 has 16 residues. V was trimmed by 0 bases and J by 14 bases, leaving 22 bases between them. In germline, CDR1 is LNHNV, CDR2 YYDKDF (reference sequence). The CDR3 here is CATSRDPGTGVVGLFF. As DNA, the CDR3 is TGTGCCACCAGCAGAGATCCAGGGACGGGAGTGGTAGGGCTGTTTTTT.

The chain recombines TRBV18 with TRBJ2-3; 7 bases line up with TRBD2. The length of the CDR3 is 16 residues. J gave up 5 bases and V 3 bases, and 11 bases lay outside the gene matches. Germline assignment: CDR1 KGHSH and CDR2 LQKENI. CDR3 sequence reads: CASSPQSGATGDTQYF. CDR3 bases: TGTGCCAGCTCACCTCAGAGCGGGGCCACGGGAGATACGCAGTATTTT.

The genes are TRBV6-6 and TRBJ2-7, with TRBD2 as a possible D gene (6 bases). The CDR3 covers 15 residues. Trimming stripped 4 bases from V and 1 base from J, with 14 bases between. Germline CDR1 is MNHNY and CDR2 is SVGAGI (reference sequence). The CDR3 region has the DNA TGTGCCAGCAGTTCTCCGACACTAGCTTCCTACGAGCAGTACTTC. This sequence encodes CASSSPTLASYEQYF.

The rearrangement links TRBV19 to TRBJ1-3; 9 nucleotides agree with TRBD1. This CDR3 has 15 amino acids. Germline CDR1 and CDR2: LNHDA and SQIVND (reference sequence). Germline trimming cut 5 bases from V and 2 bases from J; bases unmatched to any gene: 4. For the CDR3, the DNA is TGTGCCAGTAGTGCCCGGACAGGGGCTGGAAACACCATATATTTT. Translated: CASSARTGAGNTIYF. The full variable domain, its missing parts supplied by reference TRBV19 and TRBJ1-3, is DGGITQSPKYLFRKEGQNVTLSCEQNLNHDAMYWYRQDPGQGLRLIYYSQIVNDFQKGDIAEGYSVSREKKESFPLTVTSAQKNPTAFYLCASSARTGAGNTIYFGEGSWLTVV.

The rearrangement uses TRBV27 and TRBJ2-7; D remains unclear. V was clipped by 6 bases and J by 0 bases, with 12 bases between them. The germline gives CDR1 MNHEY, CDR2 SMNVEV (reference sequence). The CDR3 covers 14 residues. DNA of the CDR3: TGTGCCAGCAGATCACCGAGGAGCTCCTACGAGCAGTACTTC. This encodes CASRSPRSSYEQYF.

This rearrangement joins TRBV6-4 to TRBJ2-3; 9 positions match TRBD2. The CDR3 runs 16 residues. CDR1 MRHNA and CDR2 SNTAGT come from the germline V gene. With V trimmed by 4 bases and J by 8 bases, 13 bases remained unmatched. In nucleotides, the CDR3 is TGTGCCAGCAGTGTTACTAGCGGGCCTCTAAGGGGTACGCAGTATTTT. Translating it yields CASSVTSGPLRGTQYF.

The chain recombines TRBV10-3 with TRBJ2-7; the match to TRBD1 covers 7 bases. CDR1 is ENHRY and CDR2 is SYGVKD in the germline V gene. V trimming: 6 bases; J trimming: 3 bases; junction bases outside the gene matches: 8. This CDR3 is built from 14 residues. Here the CDR3 reads CAIRGTAVNYEQYF. The DNA of the CDR3 is TGTGCCATCAGGGGGACAGCCGTTAACTACGAGCAGTACTTC.

This clone was seen a handful of times. The chain uses TRBV6-6 and TRBJ2-2, with D tentatively TRBD1 (6 bases). CDR1 is MNHNY and CDR2 is SVGAGI in the germline V gene (reference sequence). Deletions cut 7 bases from V and 4 bases from J, with 13 bases between. The CDR3 runs 14 residues. CDR3 nucleotides: TGTGCCAGCACTACAGGACAGTTCACCGGGGAGCTGTTTTTT. This translates into CASTTGQFTGELFF.

This chain links TRBV7-8 with TRBJ1-2; 7 nucleotides line up with TRBD1. J lost 4 bases, V lost 5 bases, and 10 bases had no gene match. This CDR3 comprises 15 residues. Per the germline V gene, CDR1 is SGHVS and CDR2 is FQNEAQ. This chain's CDR3 is CASSAETGFPYGYTF. The CDR3 DNA is TGTGCCAGCAGCGCTGAGACAGGGTTTCCCTATGGCTACACCTTC.

The chain has TRBV6-1 and TRBJ1-2; TRBD1 is a possible D gene (6 bases). CDR3 length equals 12 residues. Trimming pared 11 bases from V and 8 bases from J, leaving 18 bases between. Germline V CDR1 and CDR2: MNHNS, SASEGT. The CDR3 here is CALRDKGLGYTF. Here the CDR3 DNA reads TGTGCCCTCAGGGACAAGGGCCTGGGCTACACCTTC.

This chain links TRBV7-9 with TRBJ2-4, with D possibly TRBD1 on 6 matching bases. Per germline, CDR1 SEHNR and CDR2 FQNEAQ (reference sequence). V was clipped by 3 bases and J by 0 bases, with 21 bases between them. The CDR3 length is 19 residues. CDR3 in DNA: TGTGCCAGCAGCTTTAGCACAGGGTCCTCCCTAGTAGCCAAAAACATTCAGTACTTC. Translating it yields CASSFSTGSSLVAKNIQYF.

This clone was seen just once. The V gene is TRBV21-1, the J gene TRBJ2-3; no check of the table's D call, TRBD1, against the DNA was made. TRBV21-1 is described as a pseudogene. CDR3 length: 12 residues. For the CDR3, the DNA is TGTGCCAGCAGTTCAGGGGTGGATACGCAGTATTTT. Translation: CASSSGVDTQYF.

The V call is TRBV12-2, the J call TRBJ2-7; TRBD1 is taken as the D call from the table, unchecked against the DNA. TRBV12-2 is flagged as a pseudogene. The CDR3 spans 16 residues. DNA of the CDR3: TGTGCAAGTCGCTTAGGTCGAGCAGGGCTTACCTACGAGCAGTACTTC. It codes for CASRLGRAGLTYEQYF.

This clone occurred once. This chain joins TRBV7-3 and TRBJ1-6; 9 positions agree with TRBD1. V gave up 1 base and J gave up 9 bases; unmatched junction bases: 7. Germline V gives CDR1 SGHTA, CDR2 FQGTGA. The CDR3 runs 16 residues. CDR3 nucleotides: TGTGCCAGCAGCTTAAATGGACAGGGGAGTGGTTCACCCCTCCACTTT. Translation gives CASSLNGQGSGSPLHF.

This rearrangement joins TRBV5-5 to TRBJ2-7; D is undetermined. In germline, CDR1 is SGHKS, CDR2 YYEKEE (reference sequence). This CDR3 is built from 15 residues. V lost 0 bases and J lost 1, with 11 bases in between. CDR3 nucleotide sequence: TGTGCCAGCAGCTTGGGTACAGCCCTATCCTACGAGCAGTACTTC. Residues: CASSLGTALSYEQYF.

CDR3 DNA: TGTGCCAGCAGCCGGGGGAGGGGCGAGCAGTACTTC. Translating gives CASSRGRGEQYF. The V and J genes are TRBV7-6 and TRBJ2-7; 7 nucleotides line up with TRBD2. CDR1 and CDR2 from the germline V gene are SGHVS and FNYEAQ. Losses at the gene ends were 5 bases for V and 6 bases for J; bases not matched to a gene: 4. This CDR3 is 12 amino acids long.

V is TRBV19 and J is TRBJ2-7; TRBD2 matches at 7 bases. After removal of 10 bases from V and 6 bases from J, the junction contained 9 bases not matched to a gene. CDR3 size: 12 residues. Germline V CDR1 and CDR2: LNHDA, SQIVND (reference sequence). CDR3 in DNA: TGTGCCACCAGTAGGAGGGAGGGCGAGCAGTACTTC. Its translation is CATSRREGEQYF.

The gene calls are TRBV18 and TRBJ1-1, with TRBD1 matching over 7 bases. This CDR3 is built from 19 residues. Germline V gene lookup returns CDR1 KGHSH and CDR2 LQKENI. The trim removed 4 bases at V and 0 bases at J, leaving 17 bases unmatched. The CDR3 sequence is CASSQTAQAGGGMNTEAFF. CDR3 DNA: TGTGCCAGCTCACAAACGGCACAGGCAGGAGGGGGCATGAACACTGAAGCTTTCTTT.

This CDR3 is CASSYGEDTEAFF. As DNA, the CDR3 is TGTGCCAGCAGTTATGGGGAGGACACTGAAGCTTTCTTT. This rearrangement joins TRBV6-6 to TRBJ1-1; D gene unclear. The CDR3 runs 13 residues. Trimming left V 3 bases short and J 3 bases short, with 8 bases between. The germline V gene has CDR1 MNHNY and CDR2 SVGAGI (reference sequence).

This chain joins TRBV5-6 and TRBJ2-1; 8 nucleotides match TRBD2. This CDR3 has 17 amino acids. J lost 0 bases, V lost 1 base, and 6 bases had no gene match. Germline-derived CDR1 and CDR2 are SGHDT and YYEEEE. The DNA for the CDR3 is TGTGCCAGCAGCTTGCATCCGGGGGGGAGCTCCTACAATGAGCAGTTCTTC. Its translation: CASSLHPGGSSYNEQFF.